This paragraph covers one T cell receptor (beta chain) sequence. Trimming pared 5 bases from V and 4 bases from J, leaving 12 bases between. The CDR3 sequence is 14 residues long. Germline assignment: CDR1 LGHDT and CDR2 YNNKEL (reference sequence). The data are from a study of control samples from healthy donors and cancer patients. Using immunoSEQ multiplex PCR, the repertoire was profiled, and TCRdb retains in-frame clones only, with some absent. The table lists 180,000 or so clones, over 85% of them singletons. The sequence came from an older woman in good health. The sample was blood. The chain joins TRBV3-1 (or the pseudogene TRBV3-2) to TRBJ1-5, with a tentative D call TRBD1 (5 bases). The CDR3 DNA reads as TGTGCCAGCAGCGCCAGGGAGGGGAATCAGCCCCAGCATTTT. The encoded protein is CASSAREGNQPQHF.